The clone carrying this TCR beta chain was observed once. No antigen is known for it. The sample is drawn from a study of T cells in localized non-small cell lung cancer. CDR1 is LNHDA and CDR2 is SQIVND in the germline V gene (reference sequence). This CDR3 spans 14 amino acids. V was trimmed by 6 bases and J by 4 bases, leaving 12 bases between them. Generated by immunoSEQ multiplex PCR, the TCRdb table keeps only in-frame clones and is missing some. The sample includes some 24,000 clones, 70% to 90% seen only once; the top ten take 5.8%. Findings and limits, study-wide: Sequencing was limited to one tumor region, leaving the possibility of heterogeneity open. A median roughly 50 of the top 100 tumor clones appeared in adjacent lung. Elevated circulating T cell density in blood was associated with longer overall survival.

The chain uses TRBV19 and TRBJ2-2, with D hard to call. The sample was peripheral blood, taken before any cancer treatment. This clonotype was obtained from a male donor at least 60 years old with stage II squamous cell lung carcinoma. CDR3 in amino acids: CASRGKVTTGELFF. The CDR3 coding sequence is TGTGCCAGTAGGGGCAAGGTAACCACCGGGGAGCTGTTTTTT.